The 15 T cell receptor beta chains in this list originate from one sample, sequenced in a study of T cell responses to AZD1222 COVID-19 vaccine. Method: immunoSEQ multiplex PCR; TCRdb's copy keeps in-frame clones and lacks some. Counted here are 150,000 to 200,000 clones, approximately 93% occurring once; the ten biggest clones make up approximately 3.4%. The specimen was peripheral blood, collected 28 days after the second AZD1222 dose. The receptors were gathered from an adult who received the AZD1222 COVID-19 vaccine.

The chain joins TRBV28 to TRBJ2-1, with a tentative D call TRBD1 (5 bases). Germline CDR1 is MDHEN and CDR2 is SYDVKM. V shed 6 bases and J shed 7 bases, with 13 bases lying between them. CDR3 length equals 13 residues. The CDR3 region is CASRPATGNEQFF. The CDR3 DNA reads TGTGCCAGCAGACCCGCCACAGGAAATGAGCAGTTCTTC. The variable domain in full, completed from reference TRBV28 and TRBJ2-1, reads DVKVTQSSRYLVKRTGEKVFLECVQDMDHENMFWYRQDPGLGLRLIYFSYDVKMKEKGDIPEGYSVSREKKERFSLILESASTNQTSMYLCASRPATGNEQFFGPGTRLTVL.

The chain couples TRBV5-1 to TRBJ2-3; D might be TRBD1 (6 bases). Germline V gene data show CDR1 as SGHRS and CDR2 as YFSETQ. The V gene lost 3 bases and the J gene lost 5 bases, with 13 bases spanning the gap. The CDR3 is made up of 14 amino acids. The CDR3 DNA reads TGCGCCAGCAGCTCGGACAGTAGGGGAGATACGCAGTATTTT. Translating gives CASSSDSRGDTQYF.

The chain carries TRBV6-2 or TRBV6-3 and TRBJ1-1, with D possibly TRBD1 on 5 matching bases. V lost 0 bases, J lost 2 bases, and 19 bases lay in between. The V gene's germline CDR1 is MNHEY and CDR2 SVGEGT. The CDR3 loop spans 18 amino acids. The CDR3 region has the DNA TGTGCCAGCAGTTACTCGGGGACTTTCGCGGGCGAAAACACTGAAGCTTTCTTT. Protein sequence: CASSYSGTFAGENTEAFF.

The V gene is TRBV3-1 (or the pseudogene TRBV3-2), the J gene TRBJ2-1; D call uncertain. CDR3 length: 16 residues. V was trimmed by 1 base and J by 0 bases, leaving 10 bases between them. Germline CDR1 is LGHDT and CDR2 is YNNKEL (reference sequence). CDR3 nucleotide sequence: TGTGCCAGCAGCCAAGTAGCCCTGGGCTCCTACAATGAGCAGTTCTTC. It specifies CASSQVALGSYNEQFF.

The chain combines TRBV2 with TRBJ2-7; 9 nucleotides agree with TRBD1. Per germline, CDR1 SNHLY and CDR2 FYNNEI. This CDR3 has 14 amino acids. Trimming took 6 bases from V and 1 from J; bases not matched to a gene: 4. The CDR3: CASSPDRGSYEQYF. CDR3 DNA sequence: TGTGCCAGCAGCCCGGACAGGGGTTCCTACGAGCAGTACTTC.

This chain joins TRBV6-5 and TRBJ1-1; 10 nucleotides line up with TRBD1. J was trimmed by 2 bases and V by 6 bases; bases with no gene match: 6. The CDR3 contains 15 residues. Germline CDR1 is MNHEY and CDR2 is SVGAGI. The CDR3 loop is CASRNGQGGNTEAFF. The CDR3 bases are TGTGCCAGCAGAAATGGACAGGGGGGCAACACTGAAGCTTTCTTT.

The rearrangement links TRBV24-1 to TRBJ1-1; 7 bases map to TRBD1. The CDR3 has 15 amino acids. From germline, CDR1 is KGHDR and CDR2 SFDVKD. V shed 4 bases, J shed 4 bases, and the junction held 8 bases outside the gene matches. Written as DNA, the CDR3 is TGTGCCACCAGTGACGACAGGGTCGGACGCACTGAAGCTTTCTTT. Encoded protein: CATSDDRVGRTEAFF.

This chain connects TRBV30 to TRBJ1-2; no firm D call. This CDR3 is built from 12 residues. Germline V lookup: CDR1 GTSNPN, CDR2 SVGIG (reference sequence). Trimming shortened V by 0 bases and J by 5 bases, and 7 bases separated the two germline ends. CDR3 protein: CAWSVLSYGYTF. The DNA for the CDR3 is TGTGCCTGGAGTGTCTTATCGTATGGCTACACCTTC.

This chain joins TRBV11-3 and TRBJ2-3; 8 positions agree with TRBD2. Germline V lookup: CDR1 SGHNT, CDR2 YENEEA. The ends lost 5 bases at V and 4 bases at J; junction bases unmatched: 11. The CDR3 is 16 residues long. The CDR3 sequence: CASSRGLSGSADTQYF. DNA of the CDR3: TGTGCCAGCAGCCGCGGACTAAGCGGGAGCGCAGATACGCAGTATTTT. The full variable domain, its missing parts supplied by reference TRBV11-3 and TRBJ2-3, is EAGVVQSPRYKIIEKKQPVAFWCNPISGHNTLYWYLQNLGQGPELLIRYENEEAVDDSQLPKDRFSAERLKGVDSTLKIQPAELGDSAVYLCASSRGLSGSADTQYFGPGTRLTVL.

V and J are TRBV27 and TRBJ2-1; 12 positions agree with TRBD2. The CDR3 consists of 16 residues. Germline CDR1 reads MNHEY; CDR2 reads SMNVEV (reference sequence). V was pared by 5 bases and J by 4 bases, with 6 bases of the junction left unmatched. CDR3: CASSGPLAGGYNEQFF. In nucleotides, the CDR3 is TGTGCCAGCAGTGGACCACTAGCGGGAGGATACAATGAGCAGTTCTTC.

The chain couples TRBV6-5 to TRBJ2-7; 8 bases match TRBD1. The CDR3 has 16 amino acids. With V trimmed by 2 bases and J by 1 base, 7 bases remained unmatched. Germline-derived CDR1 and CDR2 are MNHEY and SVGAGI. The CDR3 loop is CASSYRADRVSYEQYF. CDR3 coding DNA: TGTGCCAGCAGTTACCGCGCGGACAGGGTATCCTACGAGCAGTACTTC.

The chain employs TRBV19 and TRBJ2-1; D may correspond to TRBD1 or TRBD2 (5 bases each). This CDR3 has 15 amino acids. With 2 bases removed from V and 3 bases from J, the gap between germline ends came to 11 bases. Germline V gives CDR1 LNHDA, CDR2 SQIVND (reference sequence). The CDR3, as DNA: TGTGCCAGTAGTATACGGGGCGGCCTCTACAATGAGCAGTTCTTC. It codes for CASSIRGGLYNEQFF.

This chain joins TRBV28 and TRBJ1-1; no clear D. CDR3 length: 14 residues. The ends were cut back, 5 bases at V and 2 bases at J, with 12 bases in the middle. The germline V gene has CDR1 MDHEN and CDR2 SYDVKM. CDR3 DNA: TGTGCCAGCAGTACCCGGTGGGGAAACACTGAAGCTTTCTTT. This encodes CASSTRWGNTEAFF.

V usage is TRBV2 and J usage is TRBJ1-1; perhaps TRBD1 as D (6 bases). There are 14 residues in the CDR3. V lost 10 bases and J lost 7, with 22 bases in between. CDR1 is SNHLY and CDR2 is FYNNEI in the germline V gene. The CDR3 coding sequence is TGTGCCATCCGAGGTTTGGGGGGGCTTGATGAAGCTTTCTTT. This gives the protein CAIRGLGGLDEAFF.

This chain links TRBV11-2 with TRBJ1-1; perhaps TRBD1 as D (6 bases). The germline V and J ends were trimmed by 7 bases and 0 bases, with 12 bases remaining between them. There are 14 residues in the CDR3. Germline V gene lookup returns CDR1 SGHAT and CDR2 FQNNGV. The CDR3 sequence is CASTLGQMNTEAFF. In DNA, the CDR3 is TGTGCCAGCACCCTGGGACAAATGAACACTGAAGCTTTCTTT. Combining the CDR3 with reference TRBV11-2 and TRBJ1-1 gives the whole variable domain EAGVAQSPRYKIIEKRQSVAFWCNPISGHATLYWYQQILGQGPKLLIQFQNNGVVDDSQLPKDRFSAERLKGVDSTLKIQPAKLEDSAVYLCASTLGQMNTEAFFGQGTRLTVV.